Listed below are T cell receptor beta chains from one sample, sequenced in a study of OX40 agonist ivuxolimab in advanced cancers. Sequencing was performed with immunoSEQ multiplex PCR; in TCRdb, only in-frame clones are kept and a portion is missing. This sample has tens of thousands of clones, with 70% to 90% found just once. This material consisted of CD4+ or CD8+ T cells sorted from blood, taken in a trial of the OX40 agonist ivuxolimab. Source of these receptors: an adult with an advanced solid tumor such as melanoma, head and neck, liver or kidney cancer. CDR3s include the opening cysteine and the closing phenylalanine or tryptophan. The D gene is left open where the match is weak.

>TRBV28|TRBJ2-1|TRBD2
CASSFGASGFYNEQFF
TGTGCCAGCAGTTTCGGGGCTAGCGGGTTTTACAATGAGCAGTTCTTC
>TRBV5-1|TRBJ1-2|TRBD1
CASSEGTGYYGYTF
TGCGCCAGCAGCGAAGGGACAGGGTACTATGGCTACACCTTC
>TRBV5-1|TRBJ1-2|-
CASSLAGQADYGYTF
TGCGCCAGCAGCTTGGCAGGGCAGGCTGACTATGGCTACACCTTC
>TRBV19|TRBJ2-1|TRBD2
CASSTLAGRVNEQFF
TGTGCCAGTAGTACCTTAGCGGGCAGGGTCAATGAGCAGTTCTTC
>TRBV25-1|TRBJ2-2|-
CASRSNTGELFF
TGTGCCAGCAGATCGAACACCGGGGAGCTGTTTTTT
>TRBV18|TRBJ1-3|-
CASSSLISGNTIYF
TGTGCCAGCTCTAGTTTGATCTCTGGAAACACCATATATTTT
>TRBV2|TRBJ2-3|TRBD2
CASSRTSPRTDTQYF
TGTGCCAGCAGCCGGACTAGCCCGAGAACAGATACGCAGTATTTT
>TRBV19|TRBJ2-5|-
CASSRRASYQETQYF
TGTGCCAGTAGTAGAAGGGCCTCATACCAAGAGACCCAGTACTTC
>TRBV10-3|TRBJ2-1|TRBD2
CAIRLAEYNEQFF
TGTGCCATACGACTAGCCGAATACAATGAGCAGTTCTTC
>TRBV6-4|TRBJ2-4|TRBD1
CASSEQGQGAGNIQYF
TGTGCCAGCAGTGAGCAGGGACAGGGGGCCGGGAACATTCAGTACTTC
>TRBV28|TRBJ2-1|TRBD1
CASSSTTGQGRYNEQFF
TGTGCCAGCAGCTCTACTACTGGACAGGGTCGGTACAATGAGCAGTTCTTC
>TRBV18|TRBJ2-7|-
CASSPGASTYEQYF
TGTGCCAGCTCACCGGGAGCTTCGACCTACGAGCAGTACTTC
>TRBV7-2|TRBJ2-7|TRBD2
CASSLRGRADEQYF
TGTGCCAGCAGCTTACGCGGGAGGGCGGACGAGCAGTACTTC
>TRBV18|TRBJ1-2|TRBD1
CASSSGQGEIGYTF
TGTGCCAGCTCATCCGGACAGGGAGAGATTGGCTACACCTTC
>TRBV4-1|TRBJ2-5|TRBD1
CASSQGIIWTRGQETQYF
TGCGCCAGCAGCCAAGGAATCATCTGGACCAGGGGGCAAGAGACCCAGTACTTC
>TRBV6-5|TRBJ1-5|-
CASSDLSREDQPQHF
TGTGCCAGCAGCGATCTGAGCAGGGAGGATCAGCCCCAGCATTTT
>TRBV28|TRBJ1-3|-
CASTTPGAAGNTIYF
TGTGCCAGCACCACCCCGGGGGCTGCTGGAAACACCATATATTTT